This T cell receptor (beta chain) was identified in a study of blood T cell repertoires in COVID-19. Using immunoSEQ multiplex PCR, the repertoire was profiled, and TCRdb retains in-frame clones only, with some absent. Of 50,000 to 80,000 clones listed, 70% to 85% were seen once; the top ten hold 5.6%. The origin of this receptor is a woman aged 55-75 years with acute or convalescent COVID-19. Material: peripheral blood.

The CDR3 protein is CASSLLGSGGRNEQFF. DNA for the CDR3: TGTGCCAGCAGCTTATTAGGTAGCGGGGGTCGAAATGAGCAGTTCTTC. This chain joins TRBV7-6 and TRBJ2-1; TRBD2 agrees at 9 bases. The CDR3 has 16 amino acids. V shed 2 bases and J 7 bases; nucleotides not matched to a gene: 9. Germline CDR1 reads SGHVS; CDR2 reads FNYEAQ.